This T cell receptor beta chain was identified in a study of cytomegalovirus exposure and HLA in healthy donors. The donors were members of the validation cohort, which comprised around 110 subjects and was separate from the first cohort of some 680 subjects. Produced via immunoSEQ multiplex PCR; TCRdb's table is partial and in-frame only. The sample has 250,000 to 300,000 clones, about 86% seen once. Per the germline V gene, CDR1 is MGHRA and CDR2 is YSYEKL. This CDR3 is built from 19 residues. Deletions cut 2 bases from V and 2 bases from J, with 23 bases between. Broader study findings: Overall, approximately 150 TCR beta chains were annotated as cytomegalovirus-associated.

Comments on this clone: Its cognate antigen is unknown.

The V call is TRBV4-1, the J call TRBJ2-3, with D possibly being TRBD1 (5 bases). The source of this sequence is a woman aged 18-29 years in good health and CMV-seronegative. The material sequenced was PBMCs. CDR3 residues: CASSQPPKVQGRDTDTQYF. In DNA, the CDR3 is TGCGCCAGCAGCCAACCCCCCAAGGTTCAGGGCCGCGACACAGATACGCAGTATTTT.